The T cell receptor (beta chain) described here comes from a study of CD8 T cells in ankylosing spondylitis. The authors made TCR beta libraries by quantitative 5'-RACE with molecular barcodes. TCRdb recomputed calls from the 5' RACE reads with MiXCR, one row per CDR3 protein. The data hold about 240,000 distinct CDR3 sequences, with 8% to 9% observed a single time. This clonotype was found many times. The TCR sequence derives from a female donor with ankylosing spondylitis or in good health (not recorded which). The sample comprised blood, either unsorted or a sorted T cell fraction (not recorded which).

CDR3 sequence: CASSQETSGVTDTQYF. The CDR3 bases are TGTGCCAGCAGCCAAGAGACTAGCGGGGTCACAGATACGCAGTATTTT. This chain uses TRBV4-2 with TRBJ2-3; TRBD2 aligns across 11 bases. The CDR3 has 16 amino acids. With V trimmed by 0 bases and J by 2 bases, 1 base remained unmatched. Germline CDR1 is LGHNA and CDR2 is YNFKEQ.